A selection of T cell receptor beta chains follows, all from one sample in a study of graft-versus-host responses after intestinal transplantation. Assay: immunoSEQ multiplex PCR; the TCRdb copy retains only in-frame clones and omits some. The sample includes fewer than 80,000 clones, 90% of them seen just once. The antigens for these receptors are not known. The sequencing here drew on unstimulated CD8+ T cells sorted from spleen or lymph node cells, taken before transplant. Receptor source: a human donor who was the organ donor for an intestinal transplant. Each CDR3 is given with its conserved first and last residue. The D gene is left open where the match is weak. Only part of the rows carry a size: once, few, many, or a class if the clone is expanded.

len	v_gene	abundance	j_gene	d_gene	CDR3nt	CDR3aa
19	TRBV11-2	-	TRBJ2-2	TRBD1	TGTGCCAGCAGCCCCAGGGACAGGGCCCCCCTGGGCCTCACCGGGGAGCTGTTTTTT	CASSPRDRAPLGLTGELFF
13	TRBV10-1	-	TRBJ2-2	-	TGCGCCAGCTCGATGTCGGACACCGGGGAGCTGTTTTTT	CASSMSDTGELFF
13	TRBV2	-	TRBJ1-1	-	TGTGCCAGCAGGGGCGAATTTGGCACTGAAGCTTTCTTT	CASRGEFGTEAFF
12	TRBV6-5	few	TRBJ2-7	-	TGTGCCAGCAGCCCCCACGGCTACGAGCAGTACTTC	CASSPHGYEQYF
17	TRBV9	-	TRBJ2-1	-	TGTGCCAGCAGTGTCCCGTTTGAATCGAGCTCCTACAATGAGCAGTTCTTC	CASSVPFESSSYNEQFF
16	TRBV2	once	TRBJ1-1	-	TGTGCCAGCAGTGAAGGGGGGACACCTGAGTCCCCCGAAGCTTTCTTT	CASSEGGTPESPEAFF
17	TRBV9	-	TRBJ2-1	TRBD2	TGTGCCAGCAGCGTAGGGGGCGGACTAGCGGGAGTCAATGAGCAGTTCTTC	CASSVGGGLAGVNEQFF
15	TRBV6-6	-	TRBJ2-1	TRBD1	TGTGCCAGCAATAAGGACAGGGGTATTTACAATGAGCAGTTCTTC	CASNKDRGIYNEQFF
16	TRBV7-9	-	TRBJ2-7	-	TGTGCCAGCAGCTTAATTCAGCACAGGGTCCCCTACGAGCAGTACTTC	CASSLIQHRVPYEQYF
15	TRBV14	-	TRBJ1-2	-	TGTGCCAGCAGCCAAGACCCCGGACAAATCCAGGGCTACACCTTC	CASSQDPGQIQGYTF
17	TRBV4-3	-	TRBJ2-1	TRBD2	TGCGCCAGCAGCCAAACCCCCTGGACTAGCGTCTACAATGAGCAGTTCTTC	CASSQTPWTSVYNEQFF
16	TRBV5-1	-	TRBJ1-1	-	TGCGCCAGCAGCTTTAAGAGACTTGTCGGAGGGACTGAAGCTTTCTTT	CASSFKRLVGGTEAFF
13	TRBV5-6	-	TRBJ2-1	-	TGTGCCAGCAGCCCTGGAGGTCACAATGAGCAGTTCTTC	CASSPGGHNEQFF
14	TRBV4-2	-	TRBJ2-1	-	TGTGCCAGCAGCCAAGAGGACAGAGGCGATGAGCAGTTCTTC	CASSQEDRGDEQFF
13	TRBV2	-	TRBJ2-7	TRBD1	TGTGCCAGTCGGGACAGGGTACCGGACGAGCAGTACTTC	CASRDRVPDEQYF
13	TRBV27	-	TRBJ2-7	-	TGTGCCAGCAGCCGTGGGGAGGCCTACGAGCAGTACTTC	CASSRGEAYEQYF
14	TRBV2	-	TRBJ1-1	-	TGTGCCAGCAGGAGGGACTTCCCTCGGGGTGAAGCTTTCTTT	CASRRDFPRGEAFF
15	TRBV9	-	TRBJ2-7	TRBD2	TGTGCCAGCAGCATTTCCGGGACTAGGAACTACGAGCAGTACTTC	CASSISGTRNYEQYF
14	TRBV18	-	TRBJ2-7	TRBD1	TGTGCCAGCTCACCACAGGGGGCTAACTACGAGCAGTACTTC	CASSPQGANYEQYF
16	TRBV28	-	TRBJ2-3	TRBD2	TGTGCCAGCCTCAGACTAGCGGGGTTTAGCACAGATACGCAGTATTTT	CASLRLAGFSTDTQYF
18	TRBV4-1	-	TRBJ2-2	TRBD2	TGCGCCAGCAGCCCGTACTCGGCGACTAGCGGGATGGACGGGGAGCTGTTTTTT	CASSPYSATSGMDGELFF
15	TRBV6-6	once	TRBJ2-1	TRBD1	TGTGCCACTTCCACCGGGACAGGGGACTACAATGAGCAGTTCTTC	CATSTGTGDYNEQFF
14	TRBV4-3	-	TRBJ2-7	-	TGCGCCAGCAGCCAAGCGGACTCAGATTACGAGCAGTACTTC	CASSQADSDYEQYF
14	TRBV18	-	TRBJ2-7	-	TGTGCCAGCTCACCTCCCACGGGAGCTGACGAGCAGTACTTC	CASSPPTGADEQYF
14	TRBV4-2	-	TRBJ2-7	-	TGTGCCAGCAGCCAAGCAGGCAGCAGGTACGAGCAGTACTTC	CASSQAGSRYEQYF
15	TRBV30	-	TRBJ2-1	-	TGTGCCTGGAGTGTACTTAGACTCTCCTACAATGAGCAGTTCTTC	CAWSVLRLSYNEQFF
13	TRBV29-1	-	TRBJ1-2	-	TGCAGCGTTGAACGGAGGTCAGACTATGGCTACACCTTC	CSVERRSDYGYTF
16	TRBV7-3	-	TRBJ2-2	TRBD2	TGTGCCAGCAGCTCCATTGCTAGCGGGAGGCCCGGGGAGCTGTTTTTT	CASSSIASGRPGELFF
18	TRBV14	-	TRBJ2-1	TRBD2	TGTGCCAGCAGCCAAGATTGGCGCGGGAGGCGCTCCTACAATGAGCAGTTCTTC	CASSQDWRGRRSYNEQFF
15	TRBV28	-	TRBJ2-2	-	TGTGCCAGCAGTTCACTCGTAGCGGCCACCGGGGAGCTGTTTTTT	CASSSLVAATGELFF
19	TRBV28	-	TRBJ2-6	TRBD2	TGTGCCAGCAGTTTATCTCCTAGCGGGGGTTACTCTGGGGCCAACGTCCTGACTTTC	CASSLSPSGGYSGANVLTF
15	TRBV7-3	-	TRBJ2-3	-	TGTGCCAGCAGCGTCTGGGGGGAATACACAGATACGCAGTATTTT	CASSVWGEYTDTQYF
17	TRBV15	-	TRBJ2-3	TRBD1	TGTGCCACCAGCAGAGACCGGGACAGGGAGGGGACAGATACGCAGTATTTT	CATSRDRDREGTDTQYF
14	TRBV10-2	-	TRBJ1-1	TRBD1	TGCGCCAGCAGTGCCGGGACAGCCCAAACTGAAGCTTTCTTT	CASSAGTAQTEAFF
16	TRBV28	-	TRBJ2-7	TRBD1	TGTGCCAGCAGCTCCCTGACAGGGGATGTTCTCTCCGAGCAGTACTTC	CASSSLTGDVLSEQYF
13	TRBV7-9	-	TRBJ2-1	-	TGTGCCAGCACGGGGGGCGCCTACAATGAGCAGTTCTTC	CASTGGAYNEQFF
12	TRBV27	-	TRBJ2-7	-	TGTGCCAGCAGTTCCCGATTAGACGAGCAGTACTTC	CASSSRLDEQYF